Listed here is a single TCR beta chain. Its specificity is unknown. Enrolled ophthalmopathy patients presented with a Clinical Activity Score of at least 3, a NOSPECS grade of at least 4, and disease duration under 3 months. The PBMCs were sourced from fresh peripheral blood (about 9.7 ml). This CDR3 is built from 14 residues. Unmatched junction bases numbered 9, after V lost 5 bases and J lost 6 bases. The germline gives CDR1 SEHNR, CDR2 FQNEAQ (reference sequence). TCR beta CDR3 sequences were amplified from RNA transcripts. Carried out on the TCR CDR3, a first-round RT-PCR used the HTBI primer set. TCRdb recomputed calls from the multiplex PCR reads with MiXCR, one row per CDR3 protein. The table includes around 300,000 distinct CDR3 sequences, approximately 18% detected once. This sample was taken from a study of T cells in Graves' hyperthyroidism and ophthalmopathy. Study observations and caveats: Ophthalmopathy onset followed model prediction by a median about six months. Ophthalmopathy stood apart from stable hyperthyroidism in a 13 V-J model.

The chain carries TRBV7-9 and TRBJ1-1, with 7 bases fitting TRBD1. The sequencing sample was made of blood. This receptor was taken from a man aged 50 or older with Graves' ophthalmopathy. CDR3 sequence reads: CASSPGTVFAEAFF. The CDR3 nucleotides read TGTGCCAGCAGCCCGGGGACAGTGTTCGCTGAAGCTTTCTTT.